One TCR beta chain is described in this entry. This record comes from a study of CXCR3-negative and CXCR3-positive naive CD8 T cells. Germline assignment: CDR1 SGHDN and CDR2 FVKESK. There are 15 residues in the CDR3. Carrying UMI labels, the TRB cDNA libraries were prepared through 5' RACE. TCRdb re-called the 5' RACE reads; one entry per CDR3 protein, DNA not given. The sample has 75,000 to 100,000 distinct CDR3 sequences, and its top ten clones hold roughly 1.5%. Specimen: naive CXCR3- CD8+ T cells from blood. Subset in this sample: CD45RO-CCR7+CD27+CD95- naive CD8+ T cells lacking CXCR3 (TNR3-). The TCR sequence derives from a human donor in good health. Some clones in this sample may be carry-over from other donors' samples. The chain uses TRBV14 and TRBJ2-1. CDR3: CASSQELQDRALQFF.